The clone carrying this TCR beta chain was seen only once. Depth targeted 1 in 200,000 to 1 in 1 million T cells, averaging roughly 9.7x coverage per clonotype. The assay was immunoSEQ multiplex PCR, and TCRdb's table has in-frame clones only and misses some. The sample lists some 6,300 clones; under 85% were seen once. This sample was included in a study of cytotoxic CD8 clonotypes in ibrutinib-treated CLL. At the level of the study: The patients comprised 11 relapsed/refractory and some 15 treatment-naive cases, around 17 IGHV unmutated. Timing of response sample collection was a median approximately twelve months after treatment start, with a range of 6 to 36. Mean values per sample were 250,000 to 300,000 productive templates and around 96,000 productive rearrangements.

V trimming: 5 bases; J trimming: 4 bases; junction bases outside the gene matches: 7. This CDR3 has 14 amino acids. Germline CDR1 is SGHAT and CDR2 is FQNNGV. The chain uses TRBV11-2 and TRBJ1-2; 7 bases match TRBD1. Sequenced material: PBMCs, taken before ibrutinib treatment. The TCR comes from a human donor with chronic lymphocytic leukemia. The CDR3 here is CASSRRDSSYGYTF. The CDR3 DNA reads TGTGCCAGCAGCCGACGGGACAGCTCCTATGGCTACACCTTC.